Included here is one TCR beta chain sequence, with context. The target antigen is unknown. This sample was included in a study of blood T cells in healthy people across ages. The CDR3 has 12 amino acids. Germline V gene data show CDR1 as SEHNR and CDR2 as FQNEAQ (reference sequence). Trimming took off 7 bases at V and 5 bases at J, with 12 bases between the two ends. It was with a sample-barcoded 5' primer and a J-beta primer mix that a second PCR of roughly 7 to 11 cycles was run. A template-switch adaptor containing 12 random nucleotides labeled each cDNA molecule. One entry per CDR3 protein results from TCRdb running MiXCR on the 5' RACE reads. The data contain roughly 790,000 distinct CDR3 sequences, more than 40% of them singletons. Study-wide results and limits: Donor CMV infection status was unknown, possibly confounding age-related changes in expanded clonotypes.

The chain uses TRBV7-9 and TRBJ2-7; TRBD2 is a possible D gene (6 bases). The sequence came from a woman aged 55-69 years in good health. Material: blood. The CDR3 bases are TGTGCCAGCACCAACTGGGGGGACGAGCAGTACTTC. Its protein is CASTNWGDEQYF.